The rows below give T cell receptor beta chains drawn from one sample of a study of T-cell reconstitution after alpha-beta-depleted transplantation in children. Using its own MiXCR run on the PCR reads, TCRdb lists one record per CDR3 protein. The table includes about 590,000 distinct CDR3 sequences, around 13% detected once. Material: PBMCs, mostly from graft donor cells, obtained 360 days after TCRalphabeta/CD19-depleted stem cell transplant. The source of these receptors is a male patient under 18 who had a stem cell transplant for acute myeloid leukemia, so the T cells may come from the graft donor. Each CDR3 is given with its conserved first and last residue. Clone size is stated in some rows and not others, as once, few, many or a class when expanded.

>.|TRBJ2-1|TRBV7-9
CASSLGVPGGEQFF
>.|TRBJ2-5|TRBV7-2
CASSLGDRFQETQYF
>.|TRBJ1-6|TRBV19
CASSIVSGGLLVESPLHF
>few|TRBJ2-1|TRBV20-1
CSARPTRLAVYNEQFF
>few|TRBJ2-5|TRBV10-3
CAITRDRQETQYF
>few|TRBJ2-7|TRBV28
CASKRLYEQYF
>few|TRBJ1-5|TRBV20-1
CSASAVGQPQHF
>many|TRBJ2-1|TRBV4-2
CASSQDLAGGPVNEQFF
>many|TRBJ2-7|TRBV28
CASSLGAHEQYF
>many|TRBJ2-1|TRBV9
CASSVVGGISNF
>.|TRBJ2-7|TRBV20-1
CSARSSPVYEQYF
>few|TRBJ1-2|TRBV6-2/TRBV6-3
CASSRRGQGNYGYTF
>many|TRBJ2-7|TRBV4-3
CASSQLAGGGEQYF
>many|TRBJ2-7|TRBV4-2
CASSQVGTGGYEQYF
>.|TRBJ2-1|TRBV20-1
CSALNYRDSPTYNEQFF
>few|TRBJ2-2|TRBV7-6
CASSFLDVHNTGELFF
>.|TRBJ2-3|TRBV18
CASSPGPGRQDTQYF
>.|TRBJ2-7|TRBV28
CASSFVSGEQYF
>.|TRBJ2-7|TRBV27
CASRASLSYEQYF
>few|TRBJ2-3|TRBV7-9
CASSLDLAGAPDTQYF
>.|TRBJ2-1|TRBV3-1
CASSQDSWGGGGSNEQFF
>.|TRBJ2-7|TRBV25-1
CASSEYRLAGGYEQYF
>.|TRBJ2-1|TRBV20-1
CSAGGRLAGVDEQFF
>.|TRBJ2-3|TRBV5-1
CASSLGAGGQEAQYF
>few|TRBJ2-1|TRBV28
CASSFNVPSGRAPGSYNEQFF
>few|TRBJ2-7|TRBV20-1
CSANNRDEQYF
>few|TRBJ2-3|TRBV5-1
CASSLLLAGPDTQYF
>many|TRBJ2-7|TRBV7-2
CASSLALAGGFNEQYF
>many|TRBJ2-1|TRBV4-2
CASSQPTSGESYNEQFF
>few|TRBJ2-7|TRBV28
CASSSAVVSSYEQYF
>.|TRBJ2-4|TRBV28
CASSHLAGGYIAKNIQYF
>many|TRBJ2-3|TRBV14
CASSQGVLLTDTQYF
>few|TRBJ2-7|TRBV11-3
CASSPAGGRDEQYF
>few|TRBJ2-7|TRBV29-1
CSVVVHEQYF
>.|TRBJ2-2|TRBV5-6
CASRGGPGAGELFF
>few|TRBJ2-1|TRBV7-3
CASSLETTVNEQFF
>few|TRBJ2-2|TRBV5-1
CASSDIIQGFPNTGELFF
>.|TRBJ2-1|TRBV6-2/TRBV6-3
CASRKTSGRVVYNEQFF
>few|TRBJ2-1|TRBV7-7
CASSLAQSSYNEQFF
>few|TRBJ2-5|TRBV12-3/TRBV12-4
CASSLGRGYQETQYF
>many|TRBJ2-2|TRBV10-3
CAIRPEGPGELFF
>.|TRBJ2-1|TRBV9
CASSVDPPTSGRAWDEQFF
>few|TRBJ2-6|TRBV3-1
CASSPPLAGDTLSGANVLTF
>many|TRBJ2-3|TRBV7-8
CASSSGGDTQYF
>.|TRBJ2-7|TRBV5-1
CASSLPGQECEQYF
>.|TRBJ2-7|TRBV6-1
CASSGRLAGGIYEQYF
>many|TRBJ2-1|TRBV20-1
CSASLLLGGYNEQFF
>many|TRBJ2-1|TRBV4-2
CASSQRLAGYNEQFF
>few|TRBJ1-1|TRBV4-2
CASSQGGQEVSAFF